A single sample gave rise to the 11 T cell receptor beta chains below, sequenced in a study of control samples from healthy donors and cancer patients. Measured with immunoSEQ multiplex PCR; TCRdb has only the in-frame clones, and not every one. The sample includes over 120,000 clones, around 94% seen only once; the top ten take 12% to 15%. The sequencing input was PBMCs. The receptors come from a man in his 60s with colorectal cancer.

This chain joins TRBV5-6 and TRBJ1-1, with 10 bases lining up with TRBD1. Germline V gene lookup returns CDR1 SGHDT and CDR2 YYEEEE. CDR3 size: 15 residues. J gave up 5 bases and V 0 bases, and 4 bases lay outside the gene matches. CDR3 in amino acids: CASSLGQGAGTEAFF. The CDR3 DNA follows: TGTGCCAGCAGCTTGGGACAGGGGGCAGGAACTGAAGCTTTCTTT.

The chain carries TRBV6-4 and TRBJ2-3; D uncertain. Germline V gives CDR1 MRHNA, CDR2 SNTAGT. With 3 bases removed from V and 3 bases from J, the gap between germline ends came to 7 bases. There are 13 residues in the CDR3. The DNA for the CDR3 is TGTGCCAGCAGTGAAATGGGTACAGATACGCAGTATTTT. Translating it yields CASSEMGTDTQYF.

The chain employs TRBV6-2 or TRBV6-3 and TRBJ2-7; D unresolved. CDR3 size: 10 residues. CDR1 is MNHEY and CDR2 is SVGEGT in the germline V gene. V was trimmed by 6 bases and J by 9 bases, leaving 9 bases between them. The CDR3, as DNA: TGTGCCAGCAGCCGAGAGGTGCAGTACTTC. Translated, it gives CASSREVQYF.

The gene calls are TRBV11-2 and TRBJ1-1; possible D gene TRBD1, 5 bases. The ends were cut back, 7 bases at V and 1 base at J, with 13 bases in the middle. Germline assignment: CDR1 SGHAT and CDR2 FQNNGV. The CDR3 has 14 amino acids. Here the CDR3 DNA reads TGTGCCAGCATACAAACGGGGCGGAACACTGAAGCTTTCTTT. It specifies CASIQTGRNTEAFF. Drawing the rest from reference TRBV11-2 and TRBJ1-1, the complete variable domain is EAGVAQSPRYKIIEKRQSVAFWCNPISGHATLYWYQQILGQGPKLLIQFQNNGVVDDSQLPKDRFSAERLKGVDSTLKIQPAKLEDSAVYLCASIQTGRNTEAFFGQGTRLTVV.

The chain carries TRBV6-5 and TRBJ1-2; 9 bases fit TRBD1. The trim removed 6 bases at V and 13 bases at J, leaving 9 bases unmatched. Germline V CDR1 and CDR2: MNHEY, SVGAGI. CDR3 length: 12 amino acids. As DNA, the CDR3 is TGTGCCAGCAGAAAAACACAGGGGGCGTTCACCTTC. It yields the protein CASRKTQGAFTF.

The genes are TRBV19 and TRBJ2-5, with D tentatively TRBD1 (6 bases). CDR3 length: 13 residues. Germline CDR1 and CDR2: LNHDA and SQIVND (reference sequence). Deletions cut 4 bases from V and 5 bases from J, with 11 bases between. CDR3 in DNA: TGTGCCAGTAGTAATCAGGGGCCCGAGACCCAGTACTTC. Its translation: CASSNQGPETQYF.

As regards this clone: Additional DNA sequences in this sample encode the identical CDR3. The chain links TRBV5-1 to TRBJ1-3, with D hard to call. The V and J ends lost 0 bases and 0 bases respectively, with 10 bases between them. This CDR3 has 16 amino acids. Germline V lookup: CDR1 SGHRS, CDR2 YFSETQ. Written as DNA, the CDR3 is TGCGCCAGCAGCTTGGCCGGGCCAAGCTCTGGAAACACCATATATTTT. Protein sequence: CASSLAGPSSGNTIYF. The whole variable domain, filled in from reference TRBV5-1 and TRBJ1-3, reads KAGVTQTPRYLIKTRGQQVTLSCSPISGHRSVSWYQQTPGQGLQFLFEYFSETQRNKGNFPGRFSGRQFSNSRSEMNVSTLELGDSALYLCASSLAGPSSGNTIYFGEGSWLTVV.

The chain recombines TRBV18 with TRBJ2-3, with TRBD2 matching over 11 bases. From germline, CDR1 is KGHSH and CDR2 LQKENI. There are 16 residues in the CDR3. V dropped 3 bases and J dropped 1; count of bases not matched to a gene: 3. CDR3 DNA: TGTGCCAGCTCACCGCTACTAGCGGGGGGCACAGATACGCAGTATTTT. Translated: CASSPLLAGGTDTQYF.

The rearrangement links TRBV5-6 to TRBJ2-7; D ambiguous. Looked up from germline, CDR1 is SGHDT and CDR2 is YYEEEE. V was clipped by 4 bases and J by 4 bases, with 6 bases between them. The CDR3 contains 11 residues. The CDR3 loop reads CASSLNYEQYF. The CDR3, as DNA: TGTGCCAGCAGCCTGAATTACGAGCAGTACTTC. The whole variable domain, remainder taken from reference TRBV5-6 and TRBJ2-7, is DAGVTQSPTHLIKTRGQQVTLRCSPKSGHDTVSWYQQALGQGPQFIFQYYEEEERQRGNFPDRFSGHQFPNYSSELNVNALLLGDSALYLCASSLNYEQYFGPGTRLTVT.

The chain carries TRBV29-1 and TRBJ1-5, with D possibly TRBD1 on 5 matching bases. This CDR3 contains 15 residues. V was clipped by 4 bases and J by 2 bases, with 15 bases between them. CDR1 is SQVTM, CDR2 ANQGSEA, per germline. CDR3 residues: CSVGKGSNGNQPQHF. The CDR3 DNA is TGCAGCGTTGGCAAGGGGTCCAATGGCAATCAGCCCCAGCATTTT. The whole variable domain, filled in from reference TRBV29-1 and TRBJ1-5, reads SAVISQKPSRDICQRGTSLTIQCQVDSQVTMMFWYRQQPGQSLTLIATANQGSEATYESGFVIDKFPISRPNLTFSTLTVSNMSPEDSSIYLCSVGKGSNGNQPQHFGDGTRLSIL.

The chain carries TRBV2 and TRBJ2-7; D unclear. The V end was cut by 4 bases, the J end by 4 bases, with 11 bases between. CDR1 is SNHLY, CDR2 FYNNEI, per germline. The CDR3 length is 13 residues. CDR3 sequence (DNA): TGTGCCAGCAGTGTAGGACGCAATTACGAGCAGTACTTC. It encodes CASSVGRNYEQYF.